This paragraph reports one T cell receptor beta chain. What it binds is unknown. The entry originates in a study of cytomegalovirus exposure and HLA in healthy donors. The CDR3 totals 16 residues. Germline CDR1 LNHDA, CDR2 SQIVND (reference sequence). V lost 5 bases and J 5 bases, leaving 21 bases between the germline ends. 13 Jbeta primers and 60 Vbeta primers were used for the PCR. Clones were read by immunoSEQ multiplex PCR, and TCRdb kept only the in-frame ones, dropping some. The sample spans tens of thousands of clones; the ten largest clones claim approximately 1.1%. Study results and limitations: More clonal expansion characterized HLA-associated TCR beta chains than equally common others in a later analysis. The study listed some 160 cytomegalovirus-associated TCR beta chains. As was reported, the classifier diagnosed cytomegalovirus status with high specificity and sensitivity.

The chain uses TRBV19 and TRBJ1-2; D is uncertain. Sample: PBMCs. This receptor was taken from a woman aged 25 to 39 in good health and CMV-seronegative. The DNA for the CDR3 is TGTGCCAGTAGTGGAGAGAGGCAGGCGGGGAGATATGGCTACACCTTC. It encodes CASSGERQAGRYGYTF.